Listed here are 13 T cell receptor beta chains from one sample, sequenced in a study of T cells in Graves' hyperthyroidism and ophthalmopathy. There were TCR beta CDR3 regions amplified from RNA transcripts. RT-PCR in the first round (using the HTBI primer set) targeted the TCR CDR3. TCRdb re-called the multiplex PCR reads through MiXCR, storing one row per CDR3 protein. The sample includes roughly 520,000 distinct CDR3 sequences, around 24% of them seen just once. The sample consisted of blood. The origin of the receptors is a woman in her twenties or thirties with Graves' ophthalmopathy.

As regards this clonotype: The CDR3 ends on some other residue instead of the conserved phenylalanine or tryptophan, so this is likely a read error. The chain combines TRBV30 with TRBJ1-2; unclear D gene. Deletions cut 0 bases from V and 5 bases from J, with 7 bases between. This CDR3 comprises 12 residues. Germline V gives CDR1 GTSNPN, CDR2 SVGIG (reference sequence). CDR3 nucleotide sequence: TGTGCCTGGAGTGTGACGTCGTATGGCTACACCTCC. Its translation is CAWSVTSYGYTS.

In the case of this clonotype: One end of the junction is discordant with germline, which a read error may explain. This rearrangement joins TRBV6-2 or TRBV6-3 to TRBJ2-7; D not resolved. The germline V gene encodes CDR1 MNHEY and CDR2 SVGEGT. The CDR3 has 15 residues. CDR3: CASSYSPLGAYDQYF. CDR3 nucleotide sequence: TGTGCCAGCAGTTACTCCCCCCTAGGAGCATACGATCAGTACTTC.

This clonotype was recorded many times. Written as DNA, the CDR3 is TGTGCCAGCAGCGGACAGGGGGTGGGCACTGAAGCTTTCTTT. Amino acid sequence: CASSGQGVGTEAFF. This sequence joins TRBV2 and TRBJ1-1; 10 bases map to TRBD1. The V and J ends lost 6 bases and 4 bases, in that order; junction bases with no gene match: 5. The CDR3 extends over 14 amino acids. Germline CDR1 reads SNHLY; CDR2 reads FYNNEI.

This clonotype was counted at least ten times. J is TRBJ1-2 and V is TRBV6-5; no clear D. Trimming cost V 5 bases and J 7 bases, with 17 bases left between them. CDR1 and CDR2 (germline): MNHEY, SVGAGI. The CDR3 has 14 amino acids. The DNA for the CDR3 is TGTGCCAGCAGTAGACGGACGGACGCCTCTGGCTACACCTTC. Protein: CASSRRTDASGYTF.

In this sample, this clonotype turned up many times. The genes are TRBV20-1 and TRBJ2-2; D not certain. CDR1 is DFQATT and CDR2 is SNEGSKA in the germline V gene (reference sequence). CDR3 length: 11 residues. The V end was cut by 3 bases, the J end by 6 bases, with 5 bases between. CDR3 nucleotide sequence: TGCAGTGCTAGTAAGGCCGGGGAGCTGTTTTTT. Its translation: CSASKAGELFF.

This clonotype occurred many times. This sequence joins TRBV7-2 and TRBJ1-5; 7 nucleotides line up with TRBD1. V dropped 5 bases and J dropped 7; count of bases not matched to a gene: 11. Germline assignment: CDR1 SGHTA and CDR2 FQGNSA. The CDR3 runs to 15 residues. The CDR3 here is CASSPGGQARQPQHF. The CDR3 DNA reads as TGTGCCAGCAGCCCAGGAGGACAGGCTCGGCAGCCCCAGCATTTT. The whole variable domain, remainder taken from reference TRBV7-2 and TRBJ1-5, is GAGVSQSPSNKVTEKGKDVELRCDPISGHTALYWYRQSLGQGLEFLIYFQGNSAPDKSGLPSDRFSAERTGGSVSTLTIQRTQQEDSAVYLCASSPGGQARQPQHFGDGTRLSIL.

Many counts were recorded for this clonotype. This chain connects TRBV6-5 to TRBJ2-4, with TRBD1 identical over 7 bases. The CDR3 contains 14 residues. The germline CDR1 and CDR2 sequences are MNHEY and SVGAGI. The trim removed 5 bases at V and 6 bases at J, leaving 7 bases unmatched. The CDR3 DNA sequence: TGTGCCAGCAGTCCGACGGGACAGATAAACATTCAGTACTTC. Translating gives CASSPTGQINIQYF.

The rearrangement links TRBV6-1 to TRBJ1-2, with D perhaps TRBD1 (5 bases). The CDR3 runs to 15 residues. Germline V gene data show CDR1 as MNHNS and CDR2 as SASEGT. V lost 6 bases to trimming and J lost 7 bases, with 21 bases between them. The CDR3 region is CASRPQSTGILGYTF. CDR3 in DNA: TGTGCCAGCAGACCCCAATCTACAGGAATTCTTGGCTACACCTTC.

This clonotype was seen ten or more times. The rearrangement uses TRBV6-2 or TRBV6-3 and TRBJ1-1; D not certain. V lost 0 bases, J lost 0 bases, and 11 bases lay in between. Germline CDR1 is MNHEY and CDR2 is SVGEGT. This CDR3 is 16 amino acids long. This CDR3 reads CASSYSTQSMNTEAFF. CDR3 bases: TGTGCCAGCAGTTACTCGACACAGAGCATGAACACTGAAGCTTTCTTT.

V and J are TRBV12-3 or TRBV12-4 and TRBJ2-7; 11 bases fit TRBD1. The CDR3 covers 15 residues. V lost 5 bases to trimming and J lost 1 base; unmatched junction nucleotides: 4. CDR3 sequence reads: CASSTGQGASYEQYF. CDR3 coding DNA: TGTGCCAGCAGTACCGGACAGGGGGCGTCCTACGAGCAGTACTTC.

About this clonotype: A read error may account for a junction end that differs from germline. The V call is TRBV6-5, the J call TRBJ2-2; 8 nucleotides align to TRBD2. The germline CDR1 and CDR2 sequences are MNHEY and SVGAGI. CDR3 size: 16 residues. The CDR3, as DNA: TGTGCCAGCAGTTACACGACTAGCGAGGCCACCGGGGATCTGTTTTTT. Encoded protein: CASSYTTSEATGDLFF.

This clonotype was found many times. The chain is built from TRBV24-1 and TRBJ2-5, with TRBD2 matching 8 bases. This CDR3 contains 17 residues. The J segment lost 5 bases and the V segment lost 6 bases, leaving 16 bases of the junction unmatched. The germline V gene encodes CDR1 KGHDR and CDR2 SFDVKD. CDR3 nucleotides: TGTGCCACCAGTCACGGGGGGGCCGAAGGTTTTGGGGAGACCCAGTACTTC. Amino acid sequence: CATSHGGAEGFGETQYF.

This clonotype was picked up many times. V is TRBV20-1 and J is TRBJ1-2, with D unresolved. Germline loops: CDR1 DFQATT, CDR2 SNEGSKA (reference sequence). There are 14 residues in the CDR3. Between the trimmed V and J ends, which lost 0 bases and 8 bases, there was a span of 16 bases. This chain's CDR3 is CSARDLRVVGGYTF. The CDR3 DNA reads as TGCAGTGCTAGAGATCTTCGGGTAGTAGGCGGCTACACCTTC.